Sequencing of this T cell receptor beta chain was carried out in a study of T cell changes during pregnancy in multiple sclerosis. The repertoire was sequenced with immunoSEQ multiplex PCR; TCRdb's copy has only in-frame clones and lacks some. Of around 77,000 clones in the sample, more than 80% were seen once. The germline V gene has CDR1 LNHNV and CDR2 YYDKDF (reference sequence). The CDR3 contains 15 residues. V lost 3 bases and J lost 0; bases outside the gene matches: 1. The source was peripheral blood, collected in the third trimester of pregnancy. The TCR sequence derives from a female donor with multiple sclerosis, enrolled in a pregnancy study. The chain links TRBV15 to TRBJ2-5; 10 positions match TRBD1. CDR3 region: CATSRDRGYQETQYF. DNA for the CDR3: TGTGCCACCAGCAGGGACAGGGGGTACCAAGAGACCCAGTACTTC.